These 15 T cell receptor beta chains share one sample of origin, sequenced in a study of T cell responses to AZD1222 COVID-19 vaccine. The repertoire was sequenced with immunoSEQ multiplex PCR; TCRdb's copy has only in-frame clones and lacks some. The sample holds approximately 190,000 clones, approximately 91% seen once. The sequencing used peripheral blood, collected on day 0 of AZD1222 vaccination. Receptors were obtained from an adult in good health.

This chain connects TRBV5-1 to TRBJ2-3; TRBD2 matches at 7 bases. The CDR3 runs to 16 residues. V dropped 4 bases and J dropped 0; count of bases not matched to a gene: 8. From germline, CDR1 is SGHRS and CDR2 YFSETQ. The CDR3, as DNA: TGCGCCAGCAGCCTGGCGCTGACTAGCAGCACAGATACGCAGTATTTT. Protein sequence: CASSLALTSSTDTQYF.

The chain recombines TRBV5-8 with TRBJ2-6; D may be TRBD1 or TRBD2 (5 bases each). Trimming pared 6 bases from V and 14 bases from J, leaving 21 bases between. The germline CDR1 and CDR2 sequences are SGHTS and YDEGEE. The CDR3 totals 14 residues. In nucleotides, the CDR3 is TGTGCCAGCAATCAGGGCAGGGACGAAGAGATCCTGACTTTC. Protein product: CASNQGRDEEILTF.

The chain carries TRBV9 and TRBJ1-3, with a tentative D call TRBD1 (5 bases). Trimming took off 0 bases at V and 4 bases at J, with 11 bases between the two ends. The germline V gene has CDR1 SGDLS and CDR2 YYNGEE. This CDR3 contains 15 residues. This CDR3 reads CASSVVPGTGNTIYF. For the CDR3, the DNA is TGTGCCAGCAGCGTAGTTCCAGGGACCGGAAACACCATATATTTT. The full variable domain, with the rest looked up from reference TRBV9 and TRBJ1-3, is DSGVTQTPKHLITATGQRVTLRCSPRSGDLSVYWYQQSLDQGLQFLIQYYNGEERAKGNILERFSAQQFPDLHSELNLSSLELGDSALYFCASSVVPGTGNTIYFGEGSWLTVV.

The chain is built from TRBV7-3 and TRBJ2-1; 10 bases line up with TRBD1. The V segment lost 4 bases and the J segment 9 bases; nucleotides outside the gene matches: 6. CDR3 size: 14 residues. Per germline, CDR1 SGHTA and CDR2 FQGTGA. The CDR3 here is CASSSGQGIAEQFF. The CDR3 DNA reads TGTGCCAGCAGCTCGGGACAGGGGATTGCTGAGCAGTTCTTC.

The V call is TRBV9, the J call TRBJ1-6; TRBD1 matches 9 bases. J was trimmed by 8 bases and V by 0 bases; bases with no gene match: 0. There are 14 residues in the CDR3. Germline V gene sequence: CDR1 SGDLS, CDR2 YYNGEE. The CDR3 bases are TGTGCCAGCAGCGTAGGACAGGGGGATTCACCCCTCCACTTT. It translates to CASSVGQGDSPLHF.

The genes are TRBV5-1 and TRBJ2-7, with 11 bases fitting TRBD2. V gave up 0 bases and J gave up 3 bases; unmatched junction bases: 8. The CDR3 has 17 amino acids. CDR1 and CDR2 (germline): SGHRS, YFSETQ. The CDR3 DNA follows: TGCGCCAGCAGCTTGGGGGGCCTAGCGGGAGGACTCTACGAGCAGTACTTC. Protein sequence: CASSLGGLAGGLYEQYF.

This chain uses TRBV9 with TRBJ2-1; 10 nucleotides align to TRBD2. Germline CDR1 reads SGDLS; CDR2 reads YYNGEE. V trimming: 7 bases; J trimming: 7 bases; junction bases outside the gene matches: 5. This CDR3 contains 13 residues. This CDR3 is CASAPGLANEQFF. The CDR3 DNA reads as TGTGCCAGCGCCCCGGGACTAGCGAATGAGCAGTTCTTC. Full variable domain (missing parts from reference TRBV9 and TRBJ2-1): DSGVTQTPKHLITATGQRVTLRCSPRSGDLSVYWYQQSLDQGLQFLIQYYNGEERAKGNILERFSAQQFPDLHSELNLSSLELGDSALYFCASAPGLANEQFFGPGTRLTVL.

CDR3 protein: CASRVGGAFRNGYTF. The CDR3 coding sequence is TGTGCCAGTCGGGTGGGGGGCGCCTTTAGGAATGGCTACACCTTC. The rearrangement uses TRBV7-2 and TRBJ1-2; D is possibly TRBD1 (6 bases). CDR1 is SGHTA, CDR2 FQGNSA, per germline. V was pared by 9 bases and J by 6 bases, with 23 bases between. The CDR3 totals 15 residues.

V gene TRBV6-6 combines with J gene TRBJ2-7; TRBD1 agrees at 11 bases. The V gene's germline CDR1 is MNHNY and CDR2 SVGAGI (reference sequence). This CDR3 comprises 16 residues. Trimming cost V 2 bases and J 4 bases; bases outside gene matches: 7. CDR3 loop: CASSYPGGTGGYEQYF. CDR3 coding DNA: TGTGCCAGCAGTTACCCTGGGGGGACAGGGGGATACGAGCAGTACTTC.

CDR3 region: CASSPIFSNQPQHF. In nucleotides, the CDR3 is TGTGCCAGTAGCCCTATTTTTAGCAATCAGCCCCAGCATTTT. This chain connects TRBV19 to TRBJ1-5; D is unresolved. This CDR3 contains 14 residues. V dropped 6 bases and J dropped 0 bases, with 9 bases sitting between them. The germline gives CDR1 LNHDA, CDR2 SQIVND (reference sequence). The full variable domain, rest sourced from reference TRBV19 and TRBJ1-5, is DGGITQSPKYLFRKEGQNVTLSCEQNLNHDAMYWYRQDPGQGLRLIYYSQIVNDFQKGDIAEGYSVSREKKESFPLTVTSAQKNPTAFYLCASSPIFSNQPQHFGDGTRLSIL.

V and J are TRBV7-2 and TRBJ2-7, with D tentatively TRBD1 (7 bases). This CDR3 comprises 14 residues. The V and J ends lost 5 bases and 3 bases respectively, with 14 bases between them. CDR1 SGHTA and CDR2 FQGNSA come from the germline V gene. CDR3 in amino acids: CASSRRDSNYEQYF. The CDR3 region has the DNA TGTGCCAGCAGCCGGAGGGACAGCAACTACGAGCAGTACTTC.

This sequence joins TRBV7-2 and TRBJ1-1; D not resolved. Germline V gene sequence: CDR1 SGHTA, CDR2 FQGNSA. V lost 5 bases and J 10 bases, leaving 20 bases between the germline ends. The CDR3 is 14 residues long. This CDR3 is CASSPRAGPFGAFF. CDR3 nucleotide sequence: TGTGCCAGCAGCCCGCGGGCCGGTCCTTTCGGAGCTTTCTTT.

This chain links TRBV18 with TRBJ2-2; D gene ambiguous. V was trimmed by 2 bases and J by 2 bases, leaving 6 bases between them. The V gene's germline CDR1 is KGHSH and CDR2 LQKENI. The CDR3 spans 14 residues. The CDR3 DNA is TGTGCCAGCTCACCAGTTTCAAACACCGGGGAGCTGTTTTTT. This encodes CASSPVSNTGELFF.

The chain has TRBV6-5 and TRBJ1-5; D is possibly TRBD1 (5 bases). V was trimmed by 6 bases and J by 4 bases, leaving 13 bases between them. Germline CDR1 and CDR2: MNHEY and SVGAGI. The CDR3 sequence is 14 residues long. Written as DNA, the CDR3 is TGTGCCAGCAGGCCTACAGGACCTAATCAGCCCCAGCATTTT. This encodes CASRPTGPNQPQHF.

The rearrangement uses TRBV6-4 and TRBJ2-7; no definite D call. Per the germline V gene, CDR1 is MRHNA and CDR2 is SNTAGT. CDR3 length: 14 amino acids. The V end lost 7 bases, the J end lost 0 bases, and 13 bases lay between the germline ends. The CDR3 region is CASTGTESSYEQYF. The CDR3 DNA is TGTGCCAGCACCGGTACCGAGAGCTCCTACGAGCAGTACTTC.